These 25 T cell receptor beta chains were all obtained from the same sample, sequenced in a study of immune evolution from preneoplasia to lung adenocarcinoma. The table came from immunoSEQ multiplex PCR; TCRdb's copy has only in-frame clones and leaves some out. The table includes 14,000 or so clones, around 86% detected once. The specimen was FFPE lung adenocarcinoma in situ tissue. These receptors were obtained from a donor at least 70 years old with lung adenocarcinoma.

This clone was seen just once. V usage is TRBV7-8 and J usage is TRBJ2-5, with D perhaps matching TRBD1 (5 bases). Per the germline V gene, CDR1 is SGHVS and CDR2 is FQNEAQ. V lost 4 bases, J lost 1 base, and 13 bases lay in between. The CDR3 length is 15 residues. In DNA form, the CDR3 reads TGTGCCAGCAGCTCCATTAGGGGCACCCAAGAGACCCAGTACTTC. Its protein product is CASSSIRGTQETQYF.

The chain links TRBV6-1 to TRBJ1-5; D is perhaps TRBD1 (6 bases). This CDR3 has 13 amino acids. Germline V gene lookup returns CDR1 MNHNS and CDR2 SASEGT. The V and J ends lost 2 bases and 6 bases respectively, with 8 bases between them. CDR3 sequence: CASSEFRGQPQHF. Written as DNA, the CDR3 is TGTGCCAGCAGTGAATTCAGGGGTCAGCCCCAGCATTTT.

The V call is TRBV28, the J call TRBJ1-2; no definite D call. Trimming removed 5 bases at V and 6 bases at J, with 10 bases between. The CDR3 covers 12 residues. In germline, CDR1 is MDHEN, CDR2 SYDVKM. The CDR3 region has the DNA TGTGCCAGCAGTCCCCTACGGGATGGCTACACCTTC. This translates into CASSPLRDGYTF.

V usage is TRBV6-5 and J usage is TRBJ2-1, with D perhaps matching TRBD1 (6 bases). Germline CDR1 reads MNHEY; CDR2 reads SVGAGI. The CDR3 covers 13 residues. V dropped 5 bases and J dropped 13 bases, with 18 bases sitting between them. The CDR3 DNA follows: TGTGCCAGCAGTAGCACCGACCAGGGGAAACAGTTCTTC. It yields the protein CASSSTDQGKQFF.

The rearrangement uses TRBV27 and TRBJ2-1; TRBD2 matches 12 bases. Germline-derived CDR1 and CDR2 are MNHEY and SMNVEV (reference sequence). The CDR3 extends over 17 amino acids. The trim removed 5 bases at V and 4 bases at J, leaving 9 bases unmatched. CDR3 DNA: TGTGCCAGCAGTACTCAGAGGACTAGCGGGATATACAATGAGCAGTTCTTC. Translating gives CASSTQRTSGIYNEQFF.

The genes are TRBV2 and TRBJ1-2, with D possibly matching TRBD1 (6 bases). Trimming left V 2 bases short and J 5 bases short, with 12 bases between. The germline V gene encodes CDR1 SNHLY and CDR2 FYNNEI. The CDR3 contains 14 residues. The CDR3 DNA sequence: TGTGCCAGCAGTGAATTTGGGGGCGGGTATGGCTACACCTTC. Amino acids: CASSEFGGGYGYTF.

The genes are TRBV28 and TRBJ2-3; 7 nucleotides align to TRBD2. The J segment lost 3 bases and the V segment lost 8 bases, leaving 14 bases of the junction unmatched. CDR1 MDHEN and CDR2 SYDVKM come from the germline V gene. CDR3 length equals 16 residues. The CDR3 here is CASEAGRIGGTDTQYF. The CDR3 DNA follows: TGTGCCAGCGAAGCGGGGCGTATTGGGGGAACAGATACGCAGTATTTT.

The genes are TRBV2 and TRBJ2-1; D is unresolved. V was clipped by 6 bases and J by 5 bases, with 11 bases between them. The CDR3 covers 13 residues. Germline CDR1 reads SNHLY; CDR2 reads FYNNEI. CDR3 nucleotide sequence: TGTGCCAGCAGCAATGGCCCAAACAATGAGCAGTTCTTC. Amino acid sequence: CASSNGPNNEQFF.

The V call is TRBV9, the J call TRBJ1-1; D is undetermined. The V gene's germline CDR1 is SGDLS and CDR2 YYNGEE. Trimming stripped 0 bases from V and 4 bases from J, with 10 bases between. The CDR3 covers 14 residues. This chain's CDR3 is CASSVGPEGTEAFF. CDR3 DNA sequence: TGTGCCAGCAGCGTAGGTCCTGAGGGCACTGAAGCTTTCTTT.

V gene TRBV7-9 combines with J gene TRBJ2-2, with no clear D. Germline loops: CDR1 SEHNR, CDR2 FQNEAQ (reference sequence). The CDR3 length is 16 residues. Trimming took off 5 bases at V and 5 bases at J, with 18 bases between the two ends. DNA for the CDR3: TGTGCCAGCAGCCCCCTGAGGTTTTGGGATACCGGGGAGCTGTTTTTT. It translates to CASSPLRFWDTGELFF.

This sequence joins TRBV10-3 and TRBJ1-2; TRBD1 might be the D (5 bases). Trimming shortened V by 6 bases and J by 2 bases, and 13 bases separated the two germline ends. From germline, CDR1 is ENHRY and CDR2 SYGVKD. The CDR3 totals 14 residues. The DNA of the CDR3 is TGTGCCATCAGATACGGGACGGGGAACTATGGCTACACCTTC. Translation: CAIRYGTGNYGYTF.

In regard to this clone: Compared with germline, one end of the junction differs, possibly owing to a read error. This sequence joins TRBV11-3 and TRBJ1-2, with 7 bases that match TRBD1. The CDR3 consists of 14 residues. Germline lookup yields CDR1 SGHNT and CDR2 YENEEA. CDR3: CASSLDRVPYGYTF. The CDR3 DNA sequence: TGTGCCAGCAGCCTAGACAGGGTCCCCTATGGCTACACCTTC.

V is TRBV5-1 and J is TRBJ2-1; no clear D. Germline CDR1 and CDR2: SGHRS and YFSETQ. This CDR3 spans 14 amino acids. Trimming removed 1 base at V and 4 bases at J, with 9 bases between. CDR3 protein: CASSLLSEYNEQFF. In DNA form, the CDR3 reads TGCGCCAGCAGCTTGTTGTCGGAGTACAATGAGCAGTTCTTC.

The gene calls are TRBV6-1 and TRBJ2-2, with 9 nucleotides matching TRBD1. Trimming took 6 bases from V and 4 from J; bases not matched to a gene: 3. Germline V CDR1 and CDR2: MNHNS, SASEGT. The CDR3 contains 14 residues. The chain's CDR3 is CASRGTGSTGELFF. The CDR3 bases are TGTGCCAGCAGGGGGACAGGGAGCACCGGGGAGCTGTTTTTT.

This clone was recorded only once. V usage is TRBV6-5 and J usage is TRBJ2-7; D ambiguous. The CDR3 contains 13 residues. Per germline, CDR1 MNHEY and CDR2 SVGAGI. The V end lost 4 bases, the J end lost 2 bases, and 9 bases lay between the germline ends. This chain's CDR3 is CASSSDGTYEQYF. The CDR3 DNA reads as TGTGCCAGCAGTTCCGACGGAACCTACGAGCAGTACTTC.

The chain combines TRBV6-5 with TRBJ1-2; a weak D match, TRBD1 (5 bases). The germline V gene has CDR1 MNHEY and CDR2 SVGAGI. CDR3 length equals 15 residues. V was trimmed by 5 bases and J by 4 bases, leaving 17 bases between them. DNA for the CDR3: TGTGCCAGCAGTAGCACGGTCGGGGGAGGCTATGGCTACACCTTC. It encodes CASSSTVGGGYGYTF.

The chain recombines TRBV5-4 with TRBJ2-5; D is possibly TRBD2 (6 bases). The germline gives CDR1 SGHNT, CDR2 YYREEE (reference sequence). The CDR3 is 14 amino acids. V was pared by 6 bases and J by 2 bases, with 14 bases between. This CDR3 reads CASNSQSGQETQYF. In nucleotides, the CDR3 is TGTGCCAGCAATTCACAGAGCGGGCAAGAGACCCAGTACTTC.

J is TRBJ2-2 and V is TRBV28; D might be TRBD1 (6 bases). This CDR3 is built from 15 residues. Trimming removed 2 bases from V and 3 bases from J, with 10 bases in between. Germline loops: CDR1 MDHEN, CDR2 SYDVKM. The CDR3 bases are TGTGCCAGCAGTTTAAGCAGGGGATACACCGGGGAGCTGTTTTTT. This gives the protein CASSLSRGYTGELFF.

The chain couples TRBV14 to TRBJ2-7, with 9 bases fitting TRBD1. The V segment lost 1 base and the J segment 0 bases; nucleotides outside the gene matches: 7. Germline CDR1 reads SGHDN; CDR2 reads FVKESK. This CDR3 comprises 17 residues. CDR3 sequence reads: CASSQAFPGQGSYEQYF. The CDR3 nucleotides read TGTGCCAGCAGCCAAGCATTTCCGGGACAGGGCTCCTACGAGCAGTACTTC.

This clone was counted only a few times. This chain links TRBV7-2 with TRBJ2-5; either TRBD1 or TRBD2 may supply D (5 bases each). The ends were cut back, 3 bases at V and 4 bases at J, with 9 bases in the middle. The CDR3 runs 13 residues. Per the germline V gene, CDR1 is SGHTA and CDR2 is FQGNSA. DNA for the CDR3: TGTGCCAGCAGCTTGGGGGTGCGAGAGACCCAGTACTTC. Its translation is CASSLGVRETQYF.

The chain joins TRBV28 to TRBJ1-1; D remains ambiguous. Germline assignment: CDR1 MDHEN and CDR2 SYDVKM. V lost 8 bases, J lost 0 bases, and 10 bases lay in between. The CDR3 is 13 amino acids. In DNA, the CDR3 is TGTGCCAGCGGGTCAGCGATGAACACTGAAGCTTTCTTT. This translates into CASGSAMNTEAFF.

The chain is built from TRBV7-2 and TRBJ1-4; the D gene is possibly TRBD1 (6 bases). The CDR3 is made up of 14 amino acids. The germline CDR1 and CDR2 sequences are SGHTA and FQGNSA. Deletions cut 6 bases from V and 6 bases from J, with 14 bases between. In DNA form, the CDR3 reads TGTGCCAGCAGTCCGAAGACAGGTCATGAAAAACTGTTTTTT. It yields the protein CASSPKTGHEKLFF.

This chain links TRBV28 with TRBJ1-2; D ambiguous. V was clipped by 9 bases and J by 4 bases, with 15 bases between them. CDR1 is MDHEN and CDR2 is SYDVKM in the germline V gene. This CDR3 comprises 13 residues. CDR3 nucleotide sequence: TGTGCCAGTCGACACAGCTACGGCTATGGCTACACCTTC. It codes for CASRHSYGYGYTF.

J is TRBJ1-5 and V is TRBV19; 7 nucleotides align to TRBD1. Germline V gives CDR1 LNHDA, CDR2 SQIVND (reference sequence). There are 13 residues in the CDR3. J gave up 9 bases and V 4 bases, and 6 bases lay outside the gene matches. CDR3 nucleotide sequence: TGTGCCAGTAGTACCCCGACAGGGCGGCCCCAGCATTTT. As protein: CASSTPTGRPQHF.

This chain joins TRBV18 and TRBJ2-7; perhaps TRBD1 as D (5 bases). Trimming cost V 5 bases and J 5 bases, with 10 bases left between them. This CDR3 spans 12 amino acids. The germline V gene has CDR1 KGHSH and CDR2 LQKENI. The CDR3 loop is CASSADTNEQYF. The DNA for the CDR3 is TGTGCCAGCTCAGCGGACACAAACGAGCAGTACTTC.